Below are 25 T cell receptor beta chains sequenced from a single sample in a study of blood T cells in healthy people across ages. Using a J-beta primer mix together with a sample-barcoded 5' primer, a second PCR was run for roughly 6 to 11 cycles. MiXCR was run by TCRdb on the 5' RACE reads, yielding one entry per CDR3 protein. This sample carries fewer than 800,000 distinct CDR3 sequences, 20% to 25% of them seen once, and the ten largest clones take roughly 3.6%. The source material was blood. These receptors all stem from a man aged 65 to 85 in good health.

This chain connects TRBV29-1 to TRBJ2-2, with D uncertain. V was cut by 0 bases and J by 7 bases, with 21 bases left in between. The germline gives CDR1 SQVTM, CDR2 ANQGSEA. This CDR3 region has 17 residues. The CDR3 bases are TGCAGCGTTGAAGACGCTGACTCCGGGTCTTACCTCGGGGAGCTGTTTTTT. Encoded protein: CSVEDADSGSYLGELFF.

This clonotype has just a few counts. This chain uses TRBV20-1 with TRBJ2-1; no clear D. The germline V gene has CDR1 DFQATT and CDR2 SNEGSKA (reference sequence). This CDR3 comprises 17 residues. Trimming took off 2 bases at V and 0 bases at J, with 17 bases between the two ends. As DNA, the CDR3 is TGCAGTGCTAGACTCCCCCCAGTGGCCGCCTCCTACAATGAGCAGTTCTTC. It encodes CSARLPPVAASYNEQFF.

The rearrangement links TRBV14 to TRBJ1-1; D is ambiguous. Germline-derived CDR1 and CDR2 are SGHDN and FVKESK. The CDR3 has 13 amino acids. The V end lost 0 bases, the J end lost 3 bases, and 5 bases lay between the germline ends. The CDR3 is CASSQDLDTEAFF. The CDR3 DNA sequence: TGTGCCAGCAGCCAAGACTTGGACACTGAAGCTTTCTTT.

The sample holds a few counts of this clonotype. V usage is TRBV19 and J usage is TRBJ2-1; 9 bases map to TRBD2. There are 19 residues in the CDR3. Germline values: CDR1 LNHDA, CDR2 SQIVND (reference sequence). Trimming removed 1 base from V and 0 bases from J; junction bases left unmatched: 10. The CDR3 here is CASSIAGPSGTSSYNEQFF. CDR3 nucleotide sequence: TGTGCCAGTAGTATAGCAGGGCCTAGCGGGACGAGCTCCTACAATGAGCAGTTCTTC.

The chain employs TRBV18 and TRBJ2-7; the D gene is possibly TRBD1 (6 bases). CDR3 size: 13 residues. Trimming removed 1 base at V and 6 bases at J, with 10 bases between. CDR1 and CDR2 from the germline V gene are KGHSH and LQKENI. The CDR3 region has the DNA TGTGCCAGCTCACCACACAGGGACGGCGAGCAGTACTTC. Encoded protein: CASSPHRDGEQYF. Filled out from reference TRBV18 and TRBJ2-7, the complete variable domain reads NAGVMQNPRHLVRRRGQEARLRCSPMKGHSHVYWYRQLPEEGLKFMVYLQKENIIDESGMPKERFSAEFPKEGPSILRIQQVVRGDSAAYFCASSPHRDGEQYFGPGTRLTVT.

The rearrangement uses TRBV7-8 and TRBJ2-5; TRBD2 aligns across 7 bases. The CDR3 loop spans 17 amino acids. Germline assignment: CDR1 SGHVS and CDR2 FQNEAQ. The junction had 14 bases not matched to a gene; V was cut back by 5 bases and J by 2 bases. CDR3 in amino acids: CASSLSGREWEQETQYF. CDR3 nucleotide sequence: TGTGCCAGCAGCCTTAGTGGGCGGGAGTGGGAGCAAGAGACCCAGTACTTC.

This clonotype was seen many times. V is TRBV7-2 and J is TRBJ2-5, with D perhaps TRBD1 or TRBD2 (5 bases each). Trimming took off 4 bases at V and 5 bases at J, with 14 bases between the two ends. The CDR3 is made up of 14 amino acids. Germline values: CDR1 SGHTA, CDR2 FQGNSA. CDR3 sequence: CASSSRGVMETQYF. In nucleotides, the CDR3 is TGTGCCAGCAGCTCCCGAGGGGTCATGGAGACCCAGTACTTC. Full variable domain (rest looked up from reference TRBV7-2 and TRBJ2-5): GAGVSQSPSNKVTEKGKDVELRCDPISGHTALYWYRQSLGQGLEFLIYFQGNSAPDKSGLPSDRFSAERTGGSVSTLTIQRTQQEDSAVYLCASSSRGVMETQYFGPGTRLLVL.

This clonotype has only a few counts. In DNA, the CDR3 is TGTGCCAGCAGTGAAGCAACTAGCGGCTCCTACAATGAGCAGTTCTTC. Encoded protein: CASSEATSGSYNEQFF. The chain recombines TRBV6-1 with TRBJ2-1, with 8 bases identical to TRBD2. Trimming cost V 0 bases and J 0 bases; bases outside gene matches: 1. This CDR3 contains 16 residues. Germline values: CDR1 MNHNS, CDR2 SASEGT.

In DNA form, the CDR3 reads TGCGCCAGCAGCCTACGACCTAGCGGGAGGAGCAATGAGCAGTTCTTC. This gives the protein CASSLRPSGRSNEQFF. The gene calls are TRBV5-1 and TRBJ2-1; 11 bases fit TRBD2. The CDR3 is 16 amino acids. Germline V lookup: CDR1 SGHRS, CDR2 YFSETQ. With V trimmed by 4 bases and J by 6 bases, 9 bases remained unmatched.

This clonotype has a handful of counts. The chain employs TRBV6-2 or TRBV6-3 and TRBJ1-1; D unclear. This CDR3 is 14 amino acids long. Germline-derived CDR1 and CDR2 are MNHEY and SVGEGT. Between the trimmed V and J ends, which lost 3 bases and 1 base, there was a span of 9 bases. The CDR3 here is CASSYSASNTEAFF. CDR3 DNA: TGTGCCAGCAGTTATTCAGCCTCGAACACTGAAGCTTTCTTT.

The chain uses TRBV28 and TRBJ2-2; 9 bases line up with TRBD2. V lost 3 bases, J lost 4 bases, and 6 bases stayed unmatched. Germline lookup yields CDR1 MDHEN and CDR2 SYDVKM. CDR3 size: 16 residues. CDR3 DNA: TGTGCCAGCAGTTTGGCGGGAGGGGGGTCCACCGGGGAGCTGTTTTTT. It translates to CASSLAGGGSTGELFF.

V gene TRBV5-1 combines with J gene TRBJ1-2; the match to TRBD1 covers 8 bases. From germline, CDR1 is SGHRS and CDR2 YFSETQ. J gave up 4 bases and V 6 bases, and 8 bases lay outside the gene matches. This CDR3 has 14 residues. The CDR3 is CASTPGQEAYGYTF. CDR3 sequence (DNA): TGCGCCAGCACTCCGGGACAGGAAGCCTATGGCTACACCTTC.

This clonotype has ten or more counts. The J gene is TRBJ1-1, the V gene TRBV6-6, with D possibly matching TRBD1 (6 bases). The CDR3 covers 12 residues. V was clipped by 1 base and J by 10 bases, with 10 bases between them. Germline V gives CDR1 MNHNY, CDR2 SVGAGI (reference sequence). The DNA of the CDR3 is TGTGCCAGCAGTTACTTTCAGGGGAGAGCTTTCTTT. This sequence encodes CASSYFQGRAFF.

This clonotype was seen many times. The rearrangement joins TRBV7-9 to TRBJ2-3, with D perhaps TRBD1 (6 bases). The V end lost 5 bases, the J end lost 2 bases, and 14 bases lay between the germline ends. Germline V gives CDR1 SEHNR, CDR2 FQNEAQ (reference sequence). The CDR3 is 15 residues long. CDR3: CASSPRDKPTDTQYF. CDR3 DNA sequence: TGTGCCAGCAGCCCTCGGGACAAACCCACAGATACGCAGTATTTT. Filled out from reference TRBV7-9 and TRBJ2-3, the complete variable domain reads DTGVSQNPRHKITKRGQNVTFRCDPISEHNRLYWYRQTLGQGPEFLTYFQNEAQLEKSRLLSDRFSAERPKGSFSTLEIQRTEQGDSAMYLCASSPRDKPTDTQYFGPGTRLTVL.

The sample holds a few counts of this clonotype. The V call is TRBV5-1, the J call TRBJ2-2, with TRBD2 as a possible D gene (6 bases). The CDR3 consists of 13 residues. V gave up 4 bases and J gave up 7 bases, with 11 bases separating them. In germline, CDR1 is SGHRS, CDR2 YFSETQ. CDR3 loop: CASSLPGGGELFF. The CDR3 region has the DNA TGCGCCAGCAGCCTCCCCGGGGGCGGGGAGCTGTTTTTT.

This clonotype was counted ten times or more. This chain links TRBV7-9 with TRBJ1-2, with D unresolved. The CDR3 has 13 residues. V lost 3 bases to trimming and J lost 6 bases, with 11 bases between them. Germline V gene sequence: CDR1 SEHNR, CDR2 FQNEAQ (reference sequence). The CDR3 DNA follows: TGTGCCAGCAGCTTGGCGGTTTCAAATGGCTACACCTTC. Translating it yields CASSLAVSNGYTF.

This clonotype was seen a few times. The chain carries TRBV20-1 and TRBJ2-5, with 10 positions matching TRBD1. With the DNA end fitting TRBJ2-7 better, the J assignment may be wrong. The CDR3 loop spans 15 amino acids. Germline V gene data show CDR1 as DFQATT and CDR2 as SNEGSKA (reference sequence). The CDR3 DNA follows: TGCAGTGCTAGAGATGGACAGGGGGGTACCTACGAGCAGTACTTC. The encoded protein is CSARDGQGGTYEQYF.

This clonotype appeared a few times. The chain joins TRBV20-1 to TRBJ2-1, with a tentative D call TRBD2 (5 bases). The CDR3 totals 15 residues. Germline V CDR1 and CDR2: DFQATT, SNEGSKA (reference sequence). Trimming removed 3 bases from V and 2 bases from J, with 14 bases in between. This chain's CDR3 is CSASFWETPYNEQFF. CDR3 bases: TGCAGTGCTAGTTTCTGGGAGACTCCCTACAATGAGCAGTTCTTC.

The chain recombines TRBV7-9 with TRBJ2-5; 8 bases line up with TRBD2. The CDR3 sequence is 15 residues long. The V and J ends lost 1 base and 5 bases, in that order; junction bases with no gene match: 6. CDR1 is SEHNR and CDR2 is FQNEAQ in the germline V gene (reference sequence). CDR3 sequence reads: CASSLGGLAVETQYF. The DNA of the CDR3 is TGTGCCAGCAGCTTAGGAGGACTAGCTGTGGAGACCCAGTACTTC.

This clonotype was detected only a few times. In DNA, the CDR3 is TGCGCCAGCAGCCAAGAACTCCGAAGATGGGGGACCCAGTACTTC. Residues: CASSQELRRWGTQYF. The V gene is TRBV4-3, the J gene TRBJ2-5; D gene unclear. Trimming took 0 bases from V and 7 from J, leaving 15 bases between them. This CDR3 comprises 15 residues. Germline lookup yields CDR1 LGHNA and CDR2 YSLEER.

This clonotype has at least ten counts. The chain is built from TRBV7-2 and TRBJ2-7; D not certain. The CDR3 consists of 14 residues. Trimming pared 2 bases from V and 2 bases from J, leaving 10 bases between. Germline values: CDR1 SGHTA, CDR2 FQGNSA. CDR3 nucleotide sequence: TGTGCCAGCAGCTTATTGGTCGGAACCTACGAGCAGTACTTC. Protein sequence: CASSLLVGTYEQYF.

This clonotype came up a few times. The chain couples TRBV5-1 to TRBJ2-7; 10 nucleotides agree with TRBD1. CDR3 length: 15 residues. J gave up 5 bases and V 2 bases, and 7 bases lay outside the gene matches. CDR1 and CDR2 from the germline V gene are SGHRS and YFSETQ. The CDR3 DNA is TGCGCCAGCAGCTTACCGGGACAGGGGACCAACGAGCAGTACTTC. Translating gives CASSLPGQGTNEQYF. Complete variable domain (other parts from reference TRBV5-1 and TRBJ2-7): KAGVTQTPRYLIKTRGQQVTLSCSPISGHRSVSWYQQTPGQGLQFLFEYFSETQRNKGNFPGRFSGRQFSNSRSEMNVSTLELGDSALYLCASSLPGQGTNEQYFGPGTRLTVT.

This clonotype occurred a few times. The CDR3 is CASSDLTGVGTQYF. The CDR3, as DNA: TGTGCCAGCAGTGACCTGACAGGGGTGGGGACCCAGTACTTC. V usage is TRBV25-1 and J usage is TRBJ2-5, with 8 bases lining up with TRBD1. The CDR3 runs to 14 residues. V lost 3 bases to trimming and J lost 7 bases; unmatched junction nucleotides: 7. Per the germline V gene, CDR1 is MGHDK and CDR2 is SYGVNS.

J is TRBJ1-1 and V is TRBV15; 8 nucleotides agree with TRBD1. Germline lookup yields CDR1 LNHNV and CDR2 YYDKDF (reference sequence). The junction had 9 bases not matched to a gene; V was cut back by 7 bases and J by 5 bases. This CDR3 region has 14 residues. The DNA of the CDR3 is TGTGCCACCACCCGGGACAGGAAGACTACTGAAGCTTTCTTT. Residues: CATTRDRKTTEAFF.

This clonotype was seen a few times. V usage is TRBV6-5 and J usage is TRBJ1-4; D uncertain. This CDR3 comprises 12 residues. CDR1 and CDR2 (germline): MNHEY, SVGAGI. V lost 2 bases, J lost 8 bases, and 6 bases lay in between. This CDR3 reads CASSYLGEKLFF. The CDR3 DNA is TGTGCCAGCAGTTACCTCGGAGAAAAACTGTTTTTT.